What follows describes a single T cell receptor (beta chain). This sample is part of a study of technical replicates of blood from a few donors. The germline V gene encodes CDR1 MNHEY and CDR2 SVGAGI. The CDR3 runs 16 residues. Unmatched junction bases numbered 8, after V lost 0 bases and J lost 10 bases. Clones were read by immunoSEQ multiplex PCR, and TCRdb kept only the in-frame ones, dropping some. Among over 90,000 clones listed, 95% were seen once. The sequenced sample was T cells isolated from PBMCs. The sequence was obtained from a human donor in good health. The chain uses TRBV6-5 and TRBJ2-1; TRBD2 aligns across 11 bases. The CDR3 reads CASSYSVAGGRIEQFF. CDR3 coding DNA: TGTGCCAGCAGTTACTCGGTAGCGGGGGGGCGTATAGAGCAGTTCTTC.